Below, 13 T cell receptor beta chains from the same sample are listed, as sequenced in a study of regulatory T cells in long-lasting Graves disease. Time point meaning: newly diagnosed GD, antithyroid drugs for less than 3 months. The TCR library used RNA extracted from PBMCs. Building the TCR beta libraries relied on iRepertoire HTBI primers, and CDR3 regions underwent Arm-PCR. TCRdb fed the multiplex PCR reads into MiXCR, producing one record per CDR3 protein. Of over 350,000 distinct CDR3 sequences detected, less than 15% appear once; the ten largest clones hold under 20%. These data were likewise used in another study, on T cells in Graves' hyperthyroidism and ophthalmopathy.

This specimen consisted of peripheral blood mononuclear cells (PBMCs), obtained at new diagnosis, from a patient treated with antithyroid drugs. These receptors all come from a woman in her forties or fifties with Graves disease.

The chain uses TRBV9 and TRBJ2-2; possibly TRBD1 for D (6 bases). V was shortened by 4 bases and J by 6 bases, with 13 bases between the two germline ends. The CDR3 is 14 amino acids. Per the germline V gene, CDR1 is SGDLS and CDR2 is YYNGEE. The CDR3 sequence is CASSTQGTPGELFF. Here the CDR3 DNA reads TGTGCCAGCAGCACGCAGGGGACCCCCGGGGAGCTGTTTTTT.

This clonotype has more than one count but fewer than ten. Mismatch with germline at one junction end may stem from a read error. V is TRBV4-1 and J is TRBJ1-2; D possibly corresponds to TRBD1 (6 bases). CDR1 is MGHRA and CDR2 is YSYEKL in the germline V gene. The CDR3 extends over 16 amino acids. CDR3 nucleotides: TGTGCCAGCAGCCAAGAGGACAGCGCAGTTAACTATGGCTACACCTTC. Amino acid sequence: CASSQEDSAVNYGYTF.

This clonotype has only a few counts. The V gene is TRBV10-3, the J gene TRBJ1-4; TRBD1 is a possible D gene (5 bases). CDR1 is ENHRY, CDR2 SYGVKD, per germline. The CDR3 has 13 amino acids. V lost 6 bases and J lost 8, with 13 bases in between. This chain's CDR3 is CAIRGAREEKLFF. The CDR3 nucleotides are TGTGCCATCAGAGGGGCCAGGGAAGAAAAACTGTTTTTT.

This clonotype appeared many times. The DNA of the CDR3 is TGTGCCAGCAGTGGACAGGGTCTTGCCGAGCAGTACTTC. Its translation is CASSGQGLAEQYF. The chain carries TRBV28 and TRBJ2-7; 8 positions match TRBD1. Germline assignment: CDR1 MDHEN and CDR2 SYDVKM. The CDR3 consists of 13 residues. The trim removed 5 bases at V and 6 bases at J, leaving 6 bases unmatched.

This clonotype was picked up many times. V gene TRBV28 combines with J gene TRBJ2-1; 11 positions match TRBD2. The V and J ends lost 4 bases and 8 bases, in that order; junction bases with no gene match: 13. This CDR3 has 17 residues. CDR1 and CDR2 (germline): MDHEN, SYDVKM. The CDR3 here is CASSSQAVAGGFDEQFF. The CDR3 nucleotides read TGTGCCAGCAGTTCTCAAGCCGTAGCGGGAGGGTTCGATGAGCAGTTCTTC.

This clonotype was counted ten times or more. The chain recombines TRBV5-1 with TRBJ2-2, with no clear D. Germline V gene sequence: CDR1 SGHRS, CDR2 YFSETQ. Trimming stripped 2 bases from V and 6 bases from J, with 8 bases between. This CDR3 contains 13 residues. The CDR3 coding sequence is TGCGCCAGCAGCTTAATTGAGGCCGGGGAGCTGTTTTTT. Protein: CASSLIEAGELFF.

The gene calls are TRBV15 and TRBJ2-7; D remains unclear. V was trimmed by 0 bases and J by 0 bases, leaving 12 bases between them. CDR3 size: 16 residues. Germline values: CDR1 LNHNV, CDR2 YYDKDF (reference sequence). The chain's CDR3 is CATSRDKGAISYEQYF. CDR3 nucleotide sequence: TGTGCCACCAGCAGAGATAAGGGTGCGATCTCCTACGAGCAGTACTTC.

This clonotype was recorded at least ten times. This chain uses TRBV6-5 with TRBJ2-1; 8 positions match TRBD2. V lost 0 bases and J lost 5; bases outside the gene matches: 6. Germline-derived CDR1 and CDR2 are MNHEY and SVGAGI. The length of the CDR3 is 16 residues. The chain's CDR3 is CASSYSNSGRNNEQFF. CDR3 nucleotide sequence: TGTGCCAGCAGTTACTCGAACAGCGGGAGAAACAATGAGCAGTTCTTC.

The chain recombines TRBV6-1 with TRBJ2-3; no clear D. Germline loops: CDR1 MNHNS, CDR2 SASEGT. The ends were cut back, 2 bases at V and 4 bases at J, with 13 bases in the middle. This CDR3 region has 15 residues. CDR3 in amino acids: CASSESAAGADTQYF. The CDR3 nucleotides are TGTGCCAGCAGTGAATCGGCGGCAGGCGCAGATACGCAGTATTTT.

This chain connects TRBV19 to TRBJ2-7, with a tentative D call TRBD2 (5 bases). Looked up from germline, CDR1 is LNHDA and CDR2 is SQIVND (reference sequence). The CDR3 consists of 16 residues. V lost 3 bases to trimming and J lost 4 bases, with 19 bases between them. Here the CDR3 DNA reads TGTGCCAGTAGTATGAGGGCTGGAGGAGGTCCTTACGAGCAGTACTTC. Its protein product is CASSMRAGGGPYEQYF.

This clonotype has more than one count but fewer than ten. This sequence joins TRBV30 and TRBJ2-1; 8 bases agree with TRBD2. V was clipped by 5 bases and J by 3 bases; unmatched bases: 9. CDR3 length: 15 residues. Per germline, CDR1 GTSNPN and CDR2 SVGIG (reference sequence). CDR3 nucleotide sequence: TGTGCCTGGGAGCCAGGCACTAGCGGCTACAATGAGCAGTTCTTC. This codes for CAWEPGTSGYNEQFF.

This clonotype was observed at least ten times. The V gene is TRBV7-9, the J gene TRBJ2-3; D gene ambiguous. The CDR3 is 13 residues long. Germline CDR1 is SEHNR and CDR2 is FQNEAQ (reference sequence). V was shortened by 5 bases and J by 1 base, with 7 bases between the two germline ends. The CDR3 DNA reads as TGTGCCAGCAGCCCTGCCGGCACAGATACGCAGTATTTT. Its protein product is CASSPAGTDTQYF.

This clonotype has a count of ten or more. The V gene is TRBV28, the J gene TRBJ2-3; the match to TRBD1 covers 11 bases. The CDR3 is 14 amino acids. In germline, CDR1 is MDHEN, CDR2 SYDVKM. Germline trimming cut 5 bases from V and 6 bases from J; bases unmatched to any gene: 4. In DNA, the CDR3 is TGTGCCAGCAGTGGGGGACAGGGGGACGATACGCAGTATTTT. Its translation: CASSGGQGDDTQYF. Together with reference TRBV28 and TRBJ2-3, the CDR3 gives the full variable domain: DVKVTQSSRYLVKRTGEKVFLECVQDMDHENMFWYRQDPGLGLRLIYFSYDVKMKEKGDIPEGYSVSREKKERFSLILESASTNQTSMYLCASSGGQGDDTQYFGPGTRLTVL.